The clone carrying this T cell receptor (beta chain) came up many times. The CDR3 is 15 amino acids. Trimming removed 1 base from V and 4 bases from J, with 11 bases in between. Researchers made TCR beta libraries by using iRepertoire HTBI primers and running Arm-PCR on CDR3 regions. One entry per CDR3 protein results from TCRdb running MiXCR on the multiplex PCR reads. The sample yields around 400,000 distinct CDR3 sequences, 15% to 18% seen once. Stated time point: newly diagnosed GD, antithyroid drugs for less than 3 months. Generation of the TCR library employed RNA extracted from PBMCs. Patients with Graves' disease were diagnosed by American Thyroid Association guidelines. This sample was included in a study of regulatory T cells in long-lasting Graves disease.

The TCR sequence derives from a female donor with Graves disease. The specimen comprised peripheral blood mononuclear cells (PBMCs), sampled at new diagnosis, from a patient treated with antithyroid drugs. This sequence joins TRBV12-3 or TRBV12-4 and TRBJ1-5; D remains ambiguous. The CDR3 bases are TGTGCCAGCAGTTTAGACCTACCCCTTAATCAGCCCCAGCATTTT. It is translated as CASSLDLPLNQPQHF.